What follows are 3 T cell receptor beta chains derived from one specimen sequenced in a study of beta chain features in type 1 diabetes. Whole-study findings and limits: In all four CD4+ subsets, TCRB CDR3 length was significantly, moderately reduced in type 1 diabetes.

Which antigens these TCRs recognize remains unknown. Sequenced material consisted of expressed TCRB transcripts (all of the isolated RNA was reverse transcribed). The repertoire was sequenced with immunoSEQ multiplex PCR; TCRdb's copy has only in-frame clones and lacks some. The data show some 270,000 clones, 11% seen once. What was sequenced was naive CD4+ T cells from blood. The receptor source for this set is a man in his thirties or forties with type 1 diabetes.

The table lists this clone with a few counts. This sample includes further DNA sequences coding for the same CDR3. V is TRBV7-9 and J is TRBJ1-2, with 7 bases matching TRBD1. The CDR3 spans 13 residues. Germline V gene lookup returns CDR1 SEHNR and CDR2 FQNEAQ (reference sequence). With 5 bases clipped from V and 2 bases from J, the junction kept 2 bases outside the gene matches. The DNA for the CDR3 is TGTGCCAGCAGCCCGACAGGGAACTATGGCTACACCTTC. It specifies CASSPTGNYGYTF.

A few counts support this clone. This rearrangement joins TRBV7-9 to TRBJ1-6; D is ambiguous. The CDR3 length is 13 residues. From germline, CDR1 is SEHNR and CDR2 FQNEAQ (reference sequence). Trimming cost V 3 bases and J 7 bases, with 7 bases left between them. For the CDR3, the DNA is TGTGCCAGCAGCTTGGCAGGCAATTCACCCCTCCACTTT. This translates into CASSLAGNSPLHF.

J is TRBJ2-1 and V is TRBV5-4; the match to TRBD1 covers 9 bases. CDR1 is SGHNT, CDR2 YYREEE, per germline (reference sequence). Losses at the gene ends were 4 bases for V and 0 bases for J; bases not matched to a gene: 2. This CDR3 has 15 residues. The CDR3 nucleotides read TGTGCCAGCAGCGGGACAGGGAGCTCCTACAATGAGCAGTTCTTC. This codes for CASSGTGSSYNEQFF.